This is a list of T cell receptor beta chains from one sample in a study of graft-versus-host responses after intestinal transplantation. Sequenced by immunoSEQ multiplex PCR; TCRdb stores in-frame clones only, minus some. Of 80,000 or so clones in the sample, 92% are singletons; the top ten hold 0.55% to 0.75%. Sequences were derived from PBMCs, sampled 98 days after intestinal transplantation. The source is a human patient who received an intestinal transplant, so some T cells may come from the graft donor. The conserved cysteine and the conserved F or W are not part of the CDR3 here. D genes are given only for firm matches.

ASSDGTSGGRTDTQY,TRBJ2-3,TRBV2,15,TRBD2
ASSENRGVDGHT,TRBJ1-2,TRBV6-1,12,TRBD1
ASSPARQRGEETQY,TRBJ2-5,TRBV5-4,14,TRBD2
ASSLLLAGNTDTQY,TRBJ2-3,TRBV7-9,14,TRBD2
ASSSLVILQSYEQY,TRBJ2-7,TRBV5-6,14,.
ASSIRVGGNTIY,TRBJ1-3,TRBV28,12,.
ASSDRDRSNYGYT,TRBJ1-2,TRBV2,13,TRBD1
ASSDAGVRVGGNEQF,TRBJ2-1,TRBV25-1,15,TRBD2
ATQGRGDIQY,TRBJ2-4,TRBV10-3,10,.
ASSRRTENEQF,TRBJ2-1,TRBV4-1,11,.
ASSLNPGLTTQF,TRBJ2-1,TRBV7-3,12,.
ASSGNRGLYGYT,TRBJ1-2,TRBV25-1,12,TRBD1
ASSTSGGTEAF,TRBJ1-1,TRBV19,11,TRBD1
ASSFAGPNTGELF,TRBJ2-2,TRBV7-2,13,.
ASSLDRGSTDTQY,TRBJ2-3,TRBV5-1,13,TRBD1
ASSLDRDTEAF,TRBJ1-1,TRBV11-2,11,.
ASSFLVGPEEYNEQF,TRBJ2-1,TRBV28,15,.
ASSLGGRLEAF,TRBJ1-1,TRBV7-9,11,.
ASSSGPGEQY,TRBJ2-7,TRBV7-9,10,.
ASSYSSANNSPLH,TRBJ1-6,TRBV6-6,13,.
ATRVAGAGGNTGELF,TRBJ2-2,TRBV5-1,15,TRBD2
ASSPTGYTEAF,TRBJ1-1,TRBV7-6,11,TRBD1
ASRGTGGNQPQH,TRBJ1-5,TRBV6-6,12,TRBD1
ASSLKRISGSTNEQF,TRBJ2-1,TRBV5-4,15,TRBD2
ASSFHRGDEQY,TRBJ2-7,TRBV5-1,11,TRBD1
ASSHGLFGATYGYT,TRBJ1-2,TRBV4-1,14,.
ASSLRGANNSPLH,TRBJ1-6,TRBV7-6,13,.
ASSPTGHFGNTIY,TRBJ1-3,TRBV4-1,13,.
ASSQLGGGAGANVLT,TRBJ2-6,TRBV4-1,15,TRBD2
ASSQDGGPASSYNEQF,TRBJ2-1,TRBV4-1,16,.
ASSPGGLAGGFQETQY,TRBJ2-5,TRBV5-6,16,TRBD2
ASSLGEGSDTQY,TRBJ2-3,TRBV5-1,12,TRBD2
ASSSQDRGYGTGELF,TRBJ2-2,TRBV27,15,TRBD1
ASSGPEGGAYNSPLH,TRBJ1-6,TRBV6-1,15,TRBD1
ASSDLSSPPGGQPYEQY,TRBJ2-7,TRBV28,17,.
ASSLQGRGYT,TRBJ1-2,TRBV5-1,10,TRBD1
ASSIPSLAGITDTQY,TRBJ2-3,TRBV7-9,15,TRBD2
ASSLAGGETQY,TRBJ2-5,TRBV7-9,11,TRBD2